One T cell receptor (beta chain) is described in this entry. This sample stems from a study of control samples from healthy donors and cancer patients. Trimming took 7 bases from V and 6 from J; bases not matched to a gene: 9. Germline CDR1 and CDR2: LNHDA and SQIVND (reference sequence). The length of the CDR3 is 14 residues. Sequenced by immunoSEQ multiplex PCR; TCRdb stores in-frame clones only, minus some. The sample includes 130,000 to 150,000 clones, less than 90% of them seen just once. V gene TRBV19 combines with J gene TRBJ2-1; TRBD1 matches at 7 bases. This receptor was taken from a woman aged 25 to 39 in good health. Material: blood. CDR3 region: CASTPGQYLNEQFF. In DNA, the CDR3 is TGTGCCAGTACCCCGGGACAGTATCTCAATGAGCAGTTCTTC.